The 18 T cell receptor beta chains below were found in one sample sequenced in a study of blood T cell repertoires in COVID-19. This table comes from immunoSEQ multiplex PCR, and its TCRdb copy is limited to in-frame clones, with some not included. The profile shows roughly 120,000 clones, roughly 85% of them singletons. Sequenced input: peripheral blood. These receptors were obtained from a human donor in a cohort sampled during active COVID-19.

The V and J genes are TRBV29-1 and TRBJ1-5; the match to TRBD1 covers 7 bases. Germline V gives CDR1 SQVTM, CDR2 ANQGSEA. With V trimmed by 7 bases and J by 0 bases, 6 bases remained unmatched. The CDR3 is 14 residues long. The CDR3 sequence is CSARTGNSNQPQHF. The CDR3 DNA follows: TGCAGCGCCAGGACAGGCAATAGCAATCAGCCCCAGCATTTT.

The chain carries TRBV6-6 and TRBJ2-7; 7 nucleotides align to TRBD1. V gave up 6 bases and J gave up 4 bases; unmatched junction bases: 6. Germline CDR1 and CDR2: MNHNY and SVGAGI (reference sequence). This CDR3 is built from 13 residues. The CDR3 sequence is CASSMTGIYEQYF. The DNA for the CDR3 is TGTGCCAGCAGCATGACAGGGATTTACGAGCAGTACTTC.

This clone was seen just once. The chain joins TRBV5-1 to TRBJ1-3; a weak D match, TRBD1 (6 bases). The V and J ends lost 3 bases and 0 bases respectively, with 10 bases between them. Germline lookup yields CDR1 SGHRS and CDR2 YFSETQ. This CDR3 comprises 15 residues. The CDR3 region is CASSSGQTSGNTIYF. CDR3 DNA: TGCGCCAGCAGCTCCGGACAGACCTCTGGAAACACCATATATTTT.

With regard to this clone: At the DNA level, this CDR3 is encoded by other sequences in the same sample as well. J is TRBJ2-2 and V is TRBV12-3 or TRBV12-4; D is uncertain. The ends were cut back, 5 bases at V and 7 bases at J, with 5 bases in the middle. This CDR3 is built from 11 residues. For the CDR3, the DNA is TGTGCCAGCAGTCCCCGCGGGGAGCTGTTTTTT. It specifies CASSPRGELFF.

The chain employs TRBV5-1 and TRBJ2-7; no clear D gene. The length of the CDR3 is 13 residues. Trimming removed 0 bases at V and 0 bases at J, with 4 bases between. The germline V gene encodes CDR1 SGHRS and CDR2 YFSETQ. CDR3 nucleotides: TGCGCCAGCAGCTTGGGGAGCTCCTACGAGCAGTACTTC. It is translated as CASSLGSSYEQYF. The full variable domain, rest sourced from reference TRBV5-1 and TRBJ2-7, is KAGVTQTPRYLIKTRGQQVTLSCSPISGHRSVSWYQQTPGQGLQFLFEYFSETQRNKGNFPGRFSGRQFSNSRSEMNVSTLELGDSALYLCASSLGSSYEQYFGPGTRLTVT.

The rearrangement joins TRBV7-2 to TRBJ2-2; the match to TRBD2 covers 10 bases. With V trimmed by 6 bases and J by 8 bases, 12 bases remained unmatched. Germline V gene sequence: CDR1 SGHTA, CDR2 FQGNSA. CDR3 length equals 16 residues. Written as DNA, the CDR3 is TGTGCCAGCAGTCCCGTAGTAGCGGGGGGAGCGGGGGAGCTGTTTTTT. Its protein product is CASSPVVAGGAGELFF.

The chain is built from TRBV6-5 and TRBJ2-1, with a possible D match to TRBD2 (5 bases). The CDR3 has 14 residues. V gave up 8 bases and J gave up 2 bases, with 13 bases separating them. CDR1 is MNHEY and CDR2 is SVGAGI in the germline V gene. The CDR3 DNA follows: TGTGCCAGCGGTTCCCCCGGGACCTACAATGAGCAGTTCTTC. Amino acids: CASGSPGTYNEQFF.

As for this clone: The germline gene is not matched at one end of the junction; a read error may be the cause. This chain uses TRBV3-1 (or the pseudogene TRBV3-2) with TRBJ2-7; D is perhaps TRBD1 or TRBD2 (6 bases each). The CDR3 extends over 12 amino acids. Germline loops: CDR1 LGHDT, CDR2 YNNKEL (reference sequence). The CDR3 bases are TGTGCCAGCAGTCAAGGGGGGCGAGAGCAGTACTTC. Translated: CASSQGGREQYF.

This rearrangement joins TRBV19 to TRBJ2-3; no reliable D call. V dropped 1 base and J dropped 5 bases, with 4 bases sitting between them. In germline, CDR1 is LNHDA, CDR2 SQIVND (reference sequence). The CDR3 is 12 amino acids. This CDR3 reads CASSIGGDTQYF. In nucleotides, the CDR3 is TGTGCCAGTAGTATAGGCGGAGATACGCAGTATTTT.

The chain carries TRBV7-2 and TRBJ2-7, with 9 positions matching TRBD1. This CDR3 comprises 15 residues. Germline-derived CDR1 and CDR2 are SGHTA and FQGNSA. Unmatched junction bases numbered 6, after V lost 3 bases and J lost 3 bases. In DNA, the CDR3 is TGTGCCAGCAGCTTCCGGACAGGGGTAGGCTACGAGCAGTACTTC. This sequence encodes CASSFRTGVGYEQYF.

V and J are TRBV3-1 (or the pseudogene TRBV3-2) and TRBJ1-3, with no clear D. V was pared by 4 bases and J by 0 bases, with 10 bases between. Germline CDR1 LGHDT, CDR2 YNNKEL (reference sequence). The CDR3 spans 15 residues. CDR3: CASSRTVNSGNTIYF. CDR3 sequence (DNA): TGTGCCAGCAGCCGTACAGTGAACTCTGGAAACACCATATATTTT.

This clone was detected a few times. The rearrangement links TRBV28 to TRBJ2-7; 7 bases agree with TRBD1. The ends lost 4 bases at V and 3 bases at J; junction bases unmatched: 3. This CDR3 region has 13 residues. Looked up from germline, CDR1 is MDHEN and CDR2 is SYDVKM. CDR3 residues: CASSSYRGYEQYF. The CDR3 bases are TGTGCCAGCAGTTCTTACAGGGGCTACGAGCAGTACTTC.

This clone was detected a few times. This sequence joins TRBV3-1 (or the pseudogene TRBV3-2) and TRBJ1-2, with 9 nucleotides matching TRBD1. CDR3 length: 15 amino acids. CDR1 is LGHDT and CDR2 is YNNKEL in the germline V gene (reference sequence). J was trimmed by 4 bases and V by 1 base; bases with no gene match: 4. CDR3 DNA sequence: TGTGCCAGCAGCCAAGGGACAGGGGCTCCCTATGGCTACACCTTC. Its translation: CASSQGTGAPYGYTF.

The chain couples TRBV11-2 to TRBJ2-1; 7 bases fit TRBD1. V lost 3 bases, J lost 7 bases, and 3 bases stayed unmatched. The CDR3 has 13 amino acids. Per the germline V gene, CDR1 is SGHAT and CDR2 is FQNNGV. The CDR3 nucleotides read TGTGCCAGCAGCTTGGCAGGGGGTAATGAGCAGTTCTTC. Translation: CASSLAGGNEQFF.

The chain employs TRBV4-1 and TRBJ1-5; TRBD1 matches at 9 bases. Germline V CDR1 and CDR2: MGHRA, YSYEKL. CDR3 length: 14 residues. J was trimmed by 8 bases and V by 4 bases; bases with no gene match: 6. CDR3 amino acids: CASSLRDRVEPQHF. The CDR3 region has the DNA TGCGCCAGCAGCCTACGGGACAGGGTTGAGCCCCAGCATTTT.

The CDR3 DNA reads TGTGCCAGCAGTTTCCTAGGGGGTAGCAATCAGCCCCAGCATTTT. Protein sequence: CASSFLGGSNQPQHF. The chain combines TRBV28 with TRBJ1-5, with D perhaps matching TRBD1 (6 bases). V was cut by 3 bases and J by 0 bases, with 9 bases left in between. Germline V gene data show CDR1 as MDHEN and CDR2 as SYDVKM. This CDR3 contains 15 residues.

This chain joins TRBV5-4 and TRBJ1-1; 8 bases agree with TRBD1. Germline V gene sequence: CDR1 SGHNT, CDR2 YYREEE (reference sequence). Trimming at V came to 4 bases and at J to 1 base, leaving 6 bases not matched to a gene. The CDR3 length is 15 residues. This CDR3 reads CASSPRQGTNTEAFF. The CDR3 coding sequence is TGTGCCAGCAGCCCCCGACAGGGGACGAACACTGAAGCTTTCTTT.

V is TRBV6-5 and J is TRBJ1-2; a possible D gene is TRBD1 (6 bases). Germline V gene data show CDR1 as MNHEY and CDR2 as SVGAGI. This CDR3 has 14 residues. Between the trimmed V and J ends, which lost 6 bases and 0 bases, there was a span of 11 bases. The CDR3 spells CASRPRTANYGYTF. The CDR3, as DNA: TGTGCCAGCAGACCACGGACAGCTAACTATGGCTACACCTTC.